The rows below give T cell receptor beta chains drawn from one sample of a study of post-analysis software for immune sequencing data. TCRdb recomputed calls from the PCR reads with MiXCR, one row per CDR3 protein. The sample includes some 690,000 distinct CDR3 sequences, roughly 29% seen only once; the top ten take 0.56%. What was sequenced was blood. The receptors shown here come from a girl aged 10 to 17 with multiple sclerosis. Each CDR3 is given with its conserved first and last residue. The D gene is left open where the match is weak. The size entry is marked missing in some rows and otherwise reads once, few, many or a size class.

clone size: NA
J gene: TRBJ1-2
V gene: TRBV27
CDR3 length: 16
D gene: NA
CDR3 protein: CASSLMFRPKDYGYTF
CDR3 DNA: TGTGCCAGCAGTTTGATGTTCCGCCCCAAGGACTATGGCTACACCTTC

clone size: NA
J gene: TRBJ2-3
V gene: TRBV2
CDR3 length: 15
D gene: TRBD2
CDR3 protein: CASSGLAVSTDTQYF
CDR3 DNA: TGTGCCAGCAGTGGACTAGCGGTGAGCACAGATACGCAGTATTTT

clone size: few
J gene: TRBJ2-2
V gene: TRBV4-2
CDR3 length: 16
D gene: NA
CDR3 protein: CASRRIGQKNTGELFF
CDR3 DNA: TGTGCCAGCAGAAGGATCGGACAGAAGAACACCGGGGAGCTGTTTTTT

clone size: few
J gene: TRBJ2-5
V gene: TRBV5-1
CDR3 length: 14
D gene: NA
CDR3 protein: CASSSYSGQETQYF
CDR3 DNA: TGCGCCAGCAGCTCCTACAGTGGACAAGAGACCCAGTACTTC

clone size: NA
J gene: TRBJ1-1
V gene: TRBV20-1
CDR3 length: 12
D gene: NA
CDR3 protein: CSANLMSTEAFF
CDR3 DNA: TGCAGTGCTAACCTAATGAGCACTGAAGCTTTCTTT

clone size: NA
J gene: TRBJ2-1
V gene: TRBV7-2
CDR3 length: 16
D gene: TRBD2
CDR3 protein: CASSLRSGGGYREQFF
CDR3 DNA: TGTGCCAGCAGCTTAAGGAGCGGGGGGGGTTACAGAGAGCAGTTCTTC

clone size: NA
J gene: TRBJ1-5
V gene: TRBV20-1
CDR3 length: 14
D gene: TRBD1
CDR3 protein: CSASADRGLVAQHF
CDR3 DNA: TGCAGTGCTAGTGCGGACAGGGGGCTGGTGGCCCAGCATTTT

clone size: few
J gene: TRBJ2-3
V gene: TRBV20-1
CDR3 length: 13
D gene: NA
CDR3 protein: CSARFRLTDTQYF
CDR3 DNA: TGCAGTGCTAGATTTCGGCTCACAGATACGCAGTATTTT

clone size: few
J gene: TRBJ2-5
V gene: TRBV28
CDR3 length: 14
D gene: NA
CDR3 protein: CASSFGAYQETQYF
CDR3 DNA: TGTGCCAGCAGTTTTGGGGCGTACCAAGAGACCCAGTACTTC

clone size: NA
J gene: TRBJ2-3
V gene: TRBV14
CDR3 length: 15
D gene: NA
CDR3 protein: CASSHSSTNTDAQYF
CDR3 DNA: TGTGCCAGCAGCCACAGTTCGACTAACACAGATGCGCAGTATTTT

clone size: NA
J gene: TRBJ1-2
V gene: TRBV4-2
CDR3 length: 16
D gene: TRBD1
CDR3 protein: CASSLSQGDRVYGYTF
CDR3 DNA: TGTGCCAGCAGCCTTTCCCAGGGGGACCGGGTCTATGGCTACACCTTC

clone size: NA
J gene: TRBJ2-1
V gene: TRBV7-8
CDR3 length: 13
D gene: TRBD2
CDR3 protein: CASSRRTSNEQFF
CDR3 DNA: TGTGCCAGCAGCCGACGGACTAGCAATGAGCAGTTCTTC